This T cell receptor beta chain appears in the sequencing data of a study of T cells in Graves' hyperthyroidism and ophthalmopathy. Study information: Upon initial diagnosis and before any treatment, peripheral blood was collected. Study-level results: Clonotypes that were expanded in thyroid above 0.001 mostly appeared in blood too.

Exclusion criteria comprised uncontrolled infection, other autoimmune disease, pregnancy or lactation. Diagnostic decisions used clinical symptoms, serum thyroxine and TRAb, thyroid ultrasound and orbital computed tomography. On this clonotype: What it recognizes is unknown.

CDR3 size: 13 residues. V dropped 5 bases and J dropped 4; count of bases not matched to a gene: 4. Per the germline V gene, CDR1 is MGHDK and CDR2 is SYGVNS. The investigators amplified TCR beta CDR3 regions from RNA transcripts. The HTBI primer set served for first-round RT-PCR of the TCR CDR3. TCRdb reprocessed the multiplex PCR reads with MiXCR, giving one entry per CDR3 protein. The data contain 500,000 to 750,000 distinct CDR3 sequences, 13% to 15% of them singletons. The TCR comes from a woman aged 18 to 35 with Graves' ophthalmopathy. The chain is built from TRBV25-1 and TRBJ1-1, with 7 bases aligning to TRBD1. Material: blood. The CDR3 coding sequence is TGTGCCAGCAGTACAGGGGAGGGCACTGAAGCTTTCTTT. Amino acid sequence: CASSTGEGTEAFF.